The present T cell receptor beta chain was sequenced within a study of response to subunit inactivated influenza vaccine. The V gene's germline CDR1 is DFQATT and CDR2 SNEGSKA (reference sequence). The V and J ends lost 6 bases and 1 base respectively, with 26 bases between them. The CDR3 sequence is 18 residues long. Using its own MiXCR run on the RT-PCR reads, TCRdb lists one record per CDR3 protein. The sample has roughly 570,000 distinct CDR3 sequences, less than 15% seen once. A remark on this clonotype: Antigen: not known.

Study results and caveats: Each seasonal influenza vaccination recruits few new T cells, the authors suggested.

The source material was PBMCs from blood, sampled 12 days after vaccination. The clonotype originates from a man aged 50 to 60 who received an inactivated influenza vaccine. V and J are TRBV20-1 and TRBJ2-3; D possibly corresponds to TRBD2 (7 bases). The CDR3 sequence: CSASSSGGSYERTDTQYF. The CDR3 nucleotides read TGCAGTGCCTCCTCGTCGGGGGGCTCCTACGAACGCACAGATACGCAGTATTTT.